The 14 T cell receptor beta chains in this list originate from one sample, sequenced in a study of neurological immune-mediated disorders. TCRdb recomputed calls from the 5' RACE reads with MiXCR, one row per CDR3 protein. The data show just under 45,000 distinct CDR3 sequences, roughly 13% seen once. The specimen sequenced was PBMCs. The receptors shown here come from a female donor in good health.

As regards this clonotype: A much larger clonotype is one base distant, so this may be a read error. J is TRBJ2-5 and V is TRBV9, with 13 bases fitting TRBD2. This CDR3 has 16 amino acids. In germline, CDR1 is SGDLS, CDR2 YYNGEE. V lost 4 bases to trimming and J lost 2 bases; unmatched junction nucleotides: 5. The CDR3 protein is CASSIGTSGVQETQYF. Here the CDR3 DNA reads TGTGCCAGCAGCATAGGGACTAGCGGGGTACAAGAGACCCAGTACTTC.

This clonotype showed up many times. The chain couples TRBV27 to TRBJ1-1; TRBD1 agrees at 8 bases. The CDR3 has 15 residues. V gave up 6 bases and J gave up 1 base; unmatched junction bases: 7. Looked up from germline, CDR1 is MNHEY and CDR2 is SMNVEV (reference sequence). The CDR3 bases are TGTGCCAGCAGCCGGGTCGGGACAGGGAACACTGAAGCTTTCTTT. Protein product: CASSRVGTGNTEAFF.

There are many counts of this clonotype. J is TRBJ1-1 and V is TRBV6-5, with 9 bases identical to TRBD1. Per the germline V gene, CDR1 is MNHEY and CDR2 is SVGAGI. Germline trimming cut 6 bases from V and 11 bases from J; bases unmatched to any gene: 4. This CDR3 spans 11 amino acids. This chain's CDR3 is CASSRGQGAFF. The CDR3 bases are TGTGCCAGCAGCCGTGGACAGGGGGCTTTCTTT.

This clonotype has at least ten counts. This chain links TRBV5-1 with TRBJ2-1; TRBD2 matches 9 bases. This CDR3 spans 16 amino acids. CDR1 is SGHRS and CDR2 is YFSETQ in the germline V gene. Unmatched junction bases numbered 7, after V lost 0 bases and J lost 6 bases. CDR3 residues: CASSLGLADNSNEQFF. CDR3 nucleotide sequence: TGCGCCAGCAGCTTGGGACTAGCGGACAACTCCAATGAGCAGTTCTTC.

This clonotype showed up many times. V is TRBV5-1 and J is TRBJ1-1; 8 nucleotides match TRBD1. CDR3 length equals 14 residues. CDR1 is SGHRS and CDR2 is YFSETQ in the germline V gene. With V trimmed by 5 bases and J by 4 bases, 7 bases remained unmatched. The CDR3 DNA sequence: TGCGCCAGCAGTGTAGGACAGGGCGTCACTGAAGCTTTCTTT. Translated: CASSVGQGVTEAFF.

V and J are TRBV5-1 and TRBJ1-5, with 10 bases identical to TRBD1. CDR1 is SGHRS and CDR2 is YFSETQ in the germline V gene. CDR3 length: 16 amino acids. Trimming at V came to 3 bases and at J to 1 base, leaving 4 bases not matched to a gene. The CDR3 bases are TGCGCCAGCAGCTGGGGACAGGGGCTAAGCAATCAGCCCCAGCATTTT. This codes for CASSWGQGLSNQPQHF.

This clonotype was seen ten or more times. The gene calls are TRBV10-3 and TRBJ2-1, with TRBD2 identical over 9 bases. Germline assignment: CDR1 ENHRY and CDR2 SYGVKD. V lost 6 bases and J lost 4; bases outside the gene matches: 7. The CDR3 contains 15 residues. The CDR3 protein is CAISGGLAGYNEQFF. In nucleotides, the CDR3 is TGTGCCATCAGCGGGGGGCTAGCGGGATACAATGAGCAGTTCTTC.

The sample holds many counts of this clonotype. The chain employs TRBV27 and TRBJ1-1, with D unclear. Trimming removed 2 bases at V and 3 bases at J, with 13 bases between. Germline-derived CDR1 and CDR2 are MNHEY and SMNVEV (reference sequence). This CDR3 is 15 amino acids long. In nucleotides, the CDR3 is TGTGCCAGCAGTTTAACTCGTAGAAGGGACACTGAAGCTTTCTTT. This encodes CASSLTRRRDTEAFF.

This clonotype was observed many times. The chain uses TRBV5-1 and TRBJ2-7, with TRBD1 matching 8 bases. Per the germline V gene, CDR1 is SGHRS and CDR2 is YFSETQ. J was trimmed by 4 bases and V by 0 bases; bases with no gene match: 6. CDR3 length equals 15 residues. The CDR3 sequence is CASSLAGDRIYEQYF. The CDR3, as DNA: TGCGCCAGCAGCTTGGCCGGGGACAGGATTTACGAGCAGTACTTC.

Many counts were recorded for this clonotype. This chain links TRBV5-6 with TRBJ2-7, with 7 bases lining up with TRBD2. Germline CDR1 and CDR2: SGHDT and YYEEEE. This CDR3 is 14 amino acids long. V lost 4 bases and J lost 1; bases outside the gene matches: 5. The CDR3 here is CASSENGGSYEQYF. The CDR3 DNA reads TGTGCCAGCAGCGAAAACGGGGGGTCCTACGAGCAGTACTTC.

Regarding this clonotype: A much larger clone is a single base away; this may be a read error. The rearrangement links TRBV5-1 to TRBJ1-1; the match to TRBD1 covers 7 bases. This CDR3 is built from 14 residues. Per germline, CDR1 SGHRS and CDR2 YFSETQ. The chain's CDR3 is CASSRQGGGTEGFF. The CDR3 bases are TGCGCCAGCAGCCGACAGGGCGGGGGCACTGAAGGTTTCTTT.

This clonotype was recorded at least ten times. CDR3 sequence reads: CASSLRGETDTQYF. In nucleotides, the CDR3 is TGTGCCAGCAGCTTACGGGGGGAAACAGATACGCAGTATTTT. This chain uses TRBV7-8 with TRBJ2-3, with 7 bases matching TRBD2. V lost 2 bases to trimming and J lost 3 bases; unmatched junction nucleotides: 2. The CDR3 consists of 14 residues. Germline V gene lookup returns CDR1 SGHVS and CDR2 FQNEAQ.

Remarks on this clonotype: A much larger clone differs from this one at a single base, so this may be a read error. This chain links TRBV7-9 with TRBJ2-6; tentative D call: TRBD2 (5 bases). Germline-derived CDR1 and CDR2 are SEHNR and FQNEAQ (reference sequence). The CDR3 is made up of 15 amino acids. The DNA for the CDR3 is TGTGCCAGCAGCTTTCTGGAGGCTGGGGTCAACGTCCTGACTTTC. Its protein is CASSFLEAGVNVLTF.

About this clonotype itself: One end of the junction fails to match germline, which may point to a read error. The gene calls are TRBV5-1 and TRBJ1-2; possible D gene TRBD1, 5 bases. In germline, CDR1 is SGHRS, CDR2 YFSETQ. This CDR3 has 16 residues. CDR3 loop: CTSSLSGAGRTTGYTF. CDR3 nucleotides: TGCACCAGCAGCTTGTCTGGGGCTGGAAGAACGACTGGCTACACCTTC.